Presented here are 13 T cell receptor beta chains from one specimen sequenced in a study of cytomegalovirus exposure and HLA in healthy donors. It was with 60 Vbeta and 13 Jbeta primers that the PCR ran. Some clones are missing from TCRdb's copy, which holds only in-frame ones; the method was immunoSEQ multiplex PCR. The sample contains some 120,000 clones, about 80% of which appear only once. Sequenced: PBMCs. These receptors all stem from a man aged 18 to 30 in good health and CMV-seronegative.

The CDR3 sequence is CASSPVQGITEAFF. For the CDR3, the DNA is TGTGCCAGCTCACCAGTCCAGGGGATAACTGAAGCTTTCTTT. V gene TRBV18 combines with J gene TRBJ1-1; D is perhaps TRBD1 (6 bases). The CDR3 is 14 residues long. Germline V gene sequence: CDR1 KGHSH, CDR2 LQKENI. V was cut by 2 bases and J by 5 bases, with 12 bases left in between.

V and J are TRBV7-9 and TRBJ2-7, with 13 nucleotides matching TRBD2. The length of the CDR3 is 18 residues. The trim removed 5 bases at V and 2 bases at J, leaving 12 bases unmatched. Germline V gives CDR1 SEHNR, CDR2 FQNEAQ (reference sequence). The CDR3 sequence is CASSPGTSGISPAYEQYV. CDR3 coding DNA: TGTGCCAGCAGCCCCGGGACTAGCGGGATATCACCCGCCTACGAGCAGTACGTC.

This clone was seen once. The rearrangement uses TRBV19 and TRBJ2-1, with TRBD2 as a possible D gene (5 bases). This CDR3 contains 14 residues. Germline CDR1 LNHDA, CDR2 SQIVND (reference sequence). Trimming took off 6 bases at V and 3 bases at J, with 12 bases between the two ends. The CDR3 sequence: CASSEGAYYNEQFF. Written as DNA, the CDR3 is TGTGCCAGTAGCGAGGGAGCGTACTACAATGAGCAGTTCTTC. The variable domain in full, completed from reference TRBV19 and TRBJ2-1, reads DGGITQSPKYLFRKEGQNVTLSCEQNLNHDAMYWYRQDPGQGLRLIYYSQIVNDFQKGDIAEGYSVSREKKESFPLTVTSAQKNPTAFYLCASSEGAYYNEQFFGPGTRLTVL.

V and J are TRBV25-1 and TRBJ2-1, with a possible D match to TRBD1 (6 bases). The germline V gene has CDR1 MGHDK and CDR2 SYGVNS. This CDR3 contains 14 residues. Trimming removed 4 bases from V and 6 bases from J, with 13 bases in between. The CDR3 DNA reads TGTGCCAGCAGTGCTTTTACAGGGCCCAATGAGCAGTTCTTC. Its protein is CASSAFTGPNEQFF.

This clone showed up just once. The J gene is TRBJ2-1, the V gene TRBV7-9; TRBD2 might be the D (6 bases). The CDR3 is 13 residues long. The V gene lost 5 bases and the J gene lost 9 bases, with 14 bases spanning the gap. Germline assignment: CDR1 SEHNR and CDR2 FQNEAQ (reference sequence). The CDR3 region has the DNA TGTGCCAGCAGCCTTCTACTAGCTCCTGAGCAGTTCTTC. Its translation is CASSLLLAPEQFF.

The chain couples TRBV25-1 to TRBJ1-1; 8 bases fit TRBD1. Germline V gene data show CDR1 as MGHDK and CDR2 as SYGVNS. The CDR3 spans 15 residues. V was clipped by 2 bases and J by 6 bases; unmatched bases: 8. This CDR3 reads CASSEMAGGYSEAFF. In DNA form, the CDR3 reads TGTGCCAGCAGTGAAATGGCAGGGGGCTACTCTGAAGCTTTCTTT.

The V gene is TRBV6-1, the J gene TRBJ2-1, with 8 bases that match TRBD1. V gave up 6 bases and J gave up 8 bases; unmatched junction bases: 6. Germline V gene lookup returns CDR1 MNHNS and CDR2 SASEGT. The CDR3 contains 13 residues. The CDR3: CASSGQGWDEQFF. CDR3 DNA: TGTGCCAGCAGCGGACAGGGCTGGGATGAGCAGTTCTTC.

This clone was detected only a few times. The rearrangement uses TRBV2 and TRBJ2-1, with D tentatively TRBD1 (6 bases). The CDR3 contains 12 residues. Germline V gene sequence: CDR1 SNHLY, CDR2 FYNNEI. Trimming cost V 5 bases and J 7 bases, with 9 bases left between them. CDR3 nucleotides: TGTGCCAGCAGTCAGGGGCGGAATGAGCAGTTCTTC. It codes for CASSQGRNEQFF.

The rearrangement uses TRBV19 and TRBJ1-1; the D is unclear. Trimming cost V 9 bases and J 0 bases, with 8 bases left between them. The CDR3 covers 12 residues. Germline V gives CDR1 LNHDA, CDR2 SQIVND (reference sequence). The CDR3 spells CASSRMNTEAFF. CDR3 nucleotide sequence: TGTGCCAGCTCTAGAATGAACACTGAAGCTTTCTTT.

V gene TRBV27 combines with J gene TRBJ1-2, with D uncertain. Trimming took 2 bases from V and 0 from J, leaving 10 bases between them. The CDR3 spans 15 residues. The germline V gene encodes CDR1 MNHEY and CDR2 SMNVEV (reference sequence). DNA for the CDR3: TGTGCCAGCAGTTTAGAGCGGGGAGCTAACTATGGCTACACCTTC. Protein product: CASSLERGANYGYTF.

The chain is built from TRBV5-4 and TRBJ2-1, with D possibly TRBD1 on 5 matching bases. The CDR3 is made up of 15 amino acids. The germline CDR1 and CDR2 sequences are SGHNT and YYREEE (reference sequence). Trimming removed 6 bases from V and 5 bases from J, with 18 bases in between. The CDR3 is CASTPKGSPHNEQFF. The CDR3 coding sequence is TGTGCCAGCACCCCCAAGGGGTCCCCACACAATGAGCAGTTCTTC.

The chain couples TRBV30 to TRBJ1-2, with a possible D match to TRBD1 (6 bases). The CDR3 contains 8 residues. Germline V CDR1 and CDR2: GTSNPN, SVGIG (reference sequence). CDR3 region: CVGGLDTF. CDR3 in DNA: TGTGTCGGGGGGCTGGACACCTTC.

The rearrangement uses TRBV7-6 and TRBJ1-2; D is unclear. Germline values: CDR1 SGHVS, CDR2 FNYEAQ. The CDR3 loop spans 15 amino acids. Trimming cost V 3 bases and J 0 bases, with 11 bases left between them. CDR3 sequence: CASSFGEKANYGYTF. DNA for the CDR3: TGTGCCAGCAGCTTCGGGGAGAAGGCTAACTATGGCTACACCTTC.